These 17 T cell receptor beta chains originate from one sample sequenced in a study of T cell responses to AZD1222 COVID-19 vaccine. Some clones are missing from TCRdb's copy, which holds only in-frame ones; the method was immunoSEQ multiplex PCR. The sample contains roughly 130,000 clones, approximately 90% of which appear only once. Source: peripheral blood, taken on day 0 of AZD1222 vaccination. These receptors originate from an adult in good health.

The rearrangement uses TRBV6-6 and TRBJ1-1; no firm D call. The germline V gene has CDR1 MNHNY and CDR2 SVGAGI (reference sequence). Trimming stripped 2 bases from V and 3 bases from J, with 7 bases between. This CDR3 region has 13 residues. The chain's CDR3 is CASSYEDDTEAFF. CDR3 nucleotide sequence: TGTGCCAGCAGTTACGAGGATGACACTGAAGCTTTCTTT.

The chain couples TRBV11-2 to TRBJ2-4, with D possibly TRBD1 on 6 matching bases. V was cut by 3 bases and J by 14 bases, with 11 bases left in between. The CDR3 length is 11 residues. The germline V gene has CDR1 SGHAT and CDR2 FQNNGV. CDR3 in amino acids: CASSFRDTKYF. For the CDR3, the DNA is TGTGCCAGCAGCTTCCGGGACACCAAGTACTTC.

This clone has just a few counts. The V call is TRBV24-1, the J call TRBJ1-5; the D gene is possibly TRBD1 (5 bases). This CDR3 has 15 amino acids. V lost 5 bases and J lost 3, with 13 bases in between. CDR1 and CDR2 from the germline V gene are KGHDR and SFDVKD. The chain's CDR3 is CATSVRGSPNQPQHF. CDR3 DNA: TGTGCCACCAGTGTAAGGGGATCCCCCAATCAGCCCCAGCATTTT.

The J gene is TRBJ2-6, the V gene TRBV7-3; TRBD1 agrees at 9 bases. The CDR3 length is 17 residues. Germline V gene data show CDR1 as SGHTA and CDR2 as FQGTGA. Unmatched junction bases numbered 4, after V lost 4 bases and J lost 0 bases. The CDR3 region is CASSSGQGISGANVLTF. CDR3 nucleotides: TGTGCCAGCAGCTCGGGACAGGGCATCTCTGGGGCCAACGTCCTGACTTTC.

The chain combines TRBV27 with TRBJ2-7; TRBD1 aligns across 9 bases. The germline gives CDR1 MNHEY, CDR2 SMNVEV (reference sequence). With 1 base clipped from V and 6 bases from J, the junction kept 7 bases outside the gene matches. The CDR3 has 15 amino acids. CDR3 sequence (DNA): TGTGCCAGCAGTTTATATCGGACAGGGGTTGGCGAGCAGTACTTC. Protein: CASSLYRTGVGEQYF.

The chain has TRBV6-5 and TRBJ1-6; D possibly corresponds to TRBD1 (5 bases). The CDR3 is made up of 15 amino acids. V dropped 6 bases and J dropped 7 bases, with 16 bases sitting between them. Germline lookup yields CDR1 MNHEY and CDR2 SVGAGI. The CDR3 region has the DNA TGTGCCAGCAGGCGACAGCAGTCAGTGAATTCACCCCTCCACTTT. Translating it yields CASRRQQSVNSPLHF.

The chain couples TRBV19 to TRBJ1-1; 7 nucleotides align to TRBD1. This CDR3 is built from 13 residues. The V gene end was trimmed by 9 bases and the J gene end by 1 base; junction bases not matched to a gene: 5. Germline V gene sequence: CDR1 LNHDA, CDR2 SQIVND (reference sequence). CDR3 region: CASGDRKNTEAFF. As DNA, the CDR3 is TGTGCCAGCGGGGACAGAAAGAACACTGAAGCTTTCTTT.

The chain employs TRBV9 and TRBJ2-7, with D possibly being TRBD2 (6 bases). The V end lost 0 bases, the J end lost 6 bases, and 16 bases lay between the germline ends. Germline V gene sequence: CDR1 SGDLS, CDR2 YYNGEE. The length of the CDR3 is 15 residues. CDR3 sequence: CASSVDPGTPIEQYF. The CDR3 nucleotides read TGTGCCAGCAGCGTAGATCCAGGGACTCCGATCGAGCAGTACTTC.

This clone was observed a single time. The chain couples TRBV27 to TRBJ2-1; D call uncertain. CDR3 length: 12 amino acids. Between the trimmed V and J ends, which lost 8 bases and 10 bases, there was a span of 15 bases. Looked up from germline, CDR1 is MNHEY and CDR2 is SMNVEV (reference sequence). CDR3 in amino acids: CASYHWVTEQFF. CDR3 bases: TGTGCCAGCTACCACTGGGTGACAGAGCAGTTCTTC.

The rearrangement links TRBV4-1 to TRBJ2-3, with 8 bases fitting TRBD2. Germline assignment: CDR1 MGHRA and CDR2 YSYEKL. The V segment lost 0 bases and the J segment 3 bases; nucleotides outside the gene matches: 8. The CDR3 sequence is 17 residues long. As DNA, the CDR3 is TGCGCCAGCAGCCAAGATCGAACGGGAGGGGTTACAGATACGCAGTATTTT. Amino acids: CASSQDRTGGVTDTQYF.

The rearrangement links TRBV19 to TRBJ2-2, with 7 bases aligning to TRBD2. CDR1 and CDR2 (germline): LNHDA, SQIVND (reference sequence). This CDR3 is 17 amino acids long. V lost 3 bases and J lost 0; bases outside the gene matches: 7. This CDR3 is CASSMYAGVANTGELFF. In DNA form, the CDR3 reads TGTGCCAGTAGTATGTACGCGGGAGTAGCGAACACCGGGGAGCTGTTTTTT.

The chain joins TRBV7-2 to TRBJ2-3; 8 nucleotides match TRBD2. Germline V gene lookup returns CDR1 SGHTA and CDR2 FQGNSA. The CDR3 covers 15 residues. Unmatched junction bases numbered 4, after V lost 5 bases and J lost 0 bases. CDR3 sequence reads: CASSIASGSTDTQYF. The CDR3 DNA is TGTGCCAGCAGCATCGCTAGCGGGAGCACAGATACGCAGTATTTT. Full variable domain (remainder filled in from reference TRBV7-2 and TRBJ2-3): GAGVSQSPSNKVTEKGKDVELRCDPISGHTALYWYRQSLGQGLEFLIYFQGNSAPDKSGLPSDRFSAERTGGSVSTLTIQRTQQEDSAVYLCASSIASGSTDTQYFGPGTRLTVL.

This chain connects TRBV7-6 to TRBJ2-1; D may correspond to TRBD1 or TRBD2 (6 bases each). The CDR3 covers 15 residues. The V gene's germline CDR1 is SGHVS and CDR2 FNYEAQ. Trimming shortened V by 3 bases and J by 3 bases, and 12 bases separated the two germline ends. In DNA, the CDR3 is TGTGCCAGCAGCTTTAGGGGGAGGATCTACAATGAGCAGTTCTTC. Encoded protein: CASSFRGRIYNEQFF.

The V and J genes are TRBV25-1 and TRBJ1-6; D ambiguous. Germline-derived CDR1 and CDR2 are MGHDK and SYGVNS. The CDR3 is made up of 14 amino acids. V lost 0 bases, J lost 6 bases, and 6 bases lay in between. For the CDR3, the DNA is TGTGCCAGCAGTGAATATCCGGGTAATTCACCCCTCCACTTT. Its protein product is CASSEYPGNSPLHF.

J is TRBJ2-6 and V is TRBV4-2; TRBD2 agrees at 9 bases. The V segment lost 1 base and the J segment 0 bases; nucleotides outside the gene matches: 4. The CDR3 is made up of 18 amino acids. The germline gives CDR1 LGHNA, CDR2 YNFKEQ. The CDR3 DNA reads TGTGCCAGCAGCCAAGGTCTAGCGGGAAACTCTGGGGCCAACGTCCTGACTTTC. Its translation: CASSQGLAGNSGANVLTF.

The chain has TRBV4-3 and TRBJ2-5; TRBD2 agrees at 9 bases. Germline V gene lookup returns CDR1 LGHNA and CDR2 YSLEER. The V and J ends lost 4 bases and 5 bases, in that order; junction bases with no gene match: 8. This CDR3 comprises 15 residues. Written as DNA, the CDR3 is TGCGCCAGCAGCCCAGGGTTAGCGGGAGTTGAGACCCAGTACTTC. It encodes CASSPGLAGVETQYF.

The chain couples TRBV7-9 to TRBJ2-1; no reliable D call. Germline lookup yields CDR1 SEHNR and CDR2 FQNEAQ (reference sequence). This CDR3 is built from 12 residues. V was clipped by 6 bases and J by 6 bases, with 9 bases between them. Here the CDR3 reads CASSQLTNEQFF. Written as DNA, the CDR3 is TGTGCCAGCAGTCAGCTAACCAATGAGCAGTTCTTC.